Shown below are 19 T cell receptor beta chains from a single sample sequenced in a study of control samples from healthy donors and cancer patients. Assay: immunoSEQ multiplex PCR; the TCRdb copy retains only in-frame clones and omits some. The sample contains roughly 150,000 clones, 93% of which appear only once. Sequencing input: blood. Source of these receptors: a man aged 45-60 years in good health.

The V gene is TRBV2, the J gene TRBJ2-7; D possibly corresponds to TRBD1 (6 bases). This CDR3 region has 13 residues. V was trimmed by 7 bases and J by 5 bases, leaving 15 bases between them. The germline gives CDR1 SNHLY, CDR2 FYNNEI. The CDR3: CASTLTGPHEQYF. In nucleotides, the CDR3 is TGTGCCAGCACCTTAACAGGGCCCCACGAGCAGTACTTC.

This clone was observed a handful of times. This chain uses TRBV5-1 with TRBJ1-5; the match to TRBD1 covers 7 bases. Germline lookup yields CDR1 SGHRS and CDR2 YFSETQ. CDR3 length: 14 residues. V was clipped by 4 bases and J by 1 base; unmatched bases: 2. CDR3 sequence (DNA): TGCGCCAGCAGCACAGGGGAGAGCAATCAGCCCCAGCATTTT. Translating gives CASSTGESNQPQHF.

V is TRBV27 and J is TRBJ1-6; D is uncertain. CDR3 length: 14 residues. CDR1 and CDR2 (germline): MNHEY, SMNVEV (reference sequence). The V and J ends lost 5 bases and 13 bases respectively, with 18 bases between them. CDR3 nucleotide sequence: TGTGCCAGCAGTCCTACAACCGGGATTTCTCCCCTCCACTTT. Encoded protein: CASSPTTGISPLHF.

V is TRBV19 and J is TRBJ1-3; D unresolved. This CDR3 spans 17 amino acids. CDR1 and CDR2 (germline): LNHDA, SQIVND (reference sequence). Trimming pared 3 bases from V and 3 bases from J, leaving 18 bases between. The CDR3 DNA sequence: TGTGCCAGTAGTATTGACGCATCATCCCATTTTGGAAACACCATATATTTT. Translated: CASSIDASSHFGNTIYF.

J is TRBJ2-2 and V is TRBV30; D gene uncertain. The germline V and J ends were trimmed by 0 bases and 4 bases, with 9 bases remaining between them. Germline values: CDR1 GTSNPN, CDR2 SVGIG (reference sequence). There are 14 residues in the CDR3. For the CDR3, the DNA is TGTGCCTGGAGTGTTGAGGTGGGCACCGGGGAGCTGTTTTTT. Protein sequence: CAWSVEVGTGELFF.

The chain employs TRBV28 and TRBJ1-1; 8 nucleotides agree with TRBD1. Germline loops: CDR1 MDHEN, CDR2 SYDVKM. Unmatched junction bases numbered 6, after V lost 3 bases and J lost 0 bases. The CDR3 consists of 16 residues. CDR3 protein: CASSFLDRVLNTEAFF. CDR3 DNA: TGTGCCAGCAGTTTCCTGGACAGGGTGCTGAACACTGAAGCTTTCTTT.

The chain carries TRBV30 and TRBJ1-5; D is ambiguous. Germline-derived CDR1 and CDR2 are GTSNPN and SVGIG (reference sequence). The CDR3 is made up of 14 amino acids. V shed 3 bases and J shed 3 bases, with 12 bases lying between them. The CDR3 is CAWRSTELNQPQHF. As DNA, the CDR3 is TGTGCCTGGAGGAGTACAGAGCTCAATCAGCCCCAGCATTTT.

V is TRBV9 and J is TRBJ2-3, with D tentatively TRBD1 (5 bases). Germline V lookup: CDR1 SGDLS, CDR2 YYNGEE. V was pared by 2 bases and J by 0 bases, with 10 bases between. The CDR3 contains 15 residues. The DNA of the CDR3 is TGTGCCAGCAGCGTTCAGGGTGCTAGCACAGATACGCAGTATTTT. This encodes CASSVQGASTDTQYF.

The chain recombines TRBV21-1 with TRBJ1-2; the table's D call, TRBD1, was not checked against the DNA. TRBV21-1 is listed as a pseudogene. The CDR3 extends over 15 amino acids. The CDR3 is CASSLGQGLEWGYTF. The CDR3 nucleotides are TGTGCCAGCAGCCTCGGACAGGGCTTGGAGTGGGGCTACACCTTC.

The V call is TRBV9, the J call TRBJ2-6; the D gene could be TRBD1 or TRBD2 (7 bases each). V was shortened by 4 bases and J by 0 bases, with 20 bases between the two germline ends. The CDR3 loop spans 19 amino acids. The V gene's germline CDR1 is SGDLS and CDR2 YYNGEE. The DNA for the CDR3 is TGTGCCAGCAGCAGCAGGGGGGGCAAGTTTTTCTCTGGGGCCAACGTCCTGACTTTC. Its translation is CASSSRGGKFFSGANVLTF.

The rearrangement uses TRBV4-1 and TRBJ1-2, with D perhaps matching TRBD1 (6 bases). Germline CDR1 is MGHRA and CDR2 is YSYEKL. The germline V and J ends were trimmed by 1 base and 6 bases, with 15 bases remaining between them. CDR3 length equals 15 residues. This CDR3 reads CASSQVFRGGDGYTF. The CDR3, as DNA: TGCGCCAGCAGCCAAGTCTTCAGGGGTGGGGATGGCTACACCTTC.

With respect to this clone: This same CDR3 is encoded by further DNA sequences in the sample. The rearrangement joins TRBV2 to TRBJ2-7, with D perhaps matching TRBD2 (6 bases). The CDR3 is 15 amino acids. Trimming took 3 bases from V and 2 from J, leaving 14 bases between them. From germline, CDR1 is SNHLY and CDR2 FYNNEI. The CDR3 DNA reads as TGTGCCAGCAGTGAGCAGCGGGCCAGCACCTACGAGCAGTACTTC. Protein product: CASSEQRASTYEQYF.

The V call is TRBV28, the J call TRBJ1-2, with a tentative D call TRBD1 (5 bases). V lost 1 base and J lost 8, with 8 bases in between. Germline values: CDR1 MDHEN, CDR2 SYDVKM. The CDR3 loop spans 12 amino acids. As DNA, the CDR3 is TGTGCCAGCAGTTTATACGAGGGGGGCTACACCTTC. Its protein is CASSLYEGGYTF.

This chain connects TRBV3-1 (or the pseudogene TRBV3-2) to TRBJ2-3; 8 nucleotides agree with TRBD1. The V gene's germline CDR1 is LGHDT and CDR2 YNNKEL (reference sequence). The CDR3 totals 13 residues. V dropped 4 bases and J dropped 8; count of bases not matched to a gene: 5. The CDR3 DNA sequence: TGTGCCAGCAGCCGTCAGGGGGCTCGTACGCAGTATTTT. It codes for CASSRQGARTQYF.

This clone was counted a single time. The sample contains more than one DNA sequence encoding this CDR3. V usage is TRBV3-1 (or the pseudogene TRBV3-2) and J usage is TRBJ2-5; 8 nucleotides agree with TRBD1. The V gene end was trimmed by 1 base and the J gene end by 2 bases; junction bases not matched to a gene: 3. The germline V gene encodes CDR1 LGHDT and CDR2 YNNKEL (reference sequence). This CDR3 is built from 15 residues. CDR3: CASSQGQGPQETQYF. The CDR3, as DNA: TGTGCCAGCAGCCAAGGACAGGGGCCACAAGAGACCCAGTACTTC.

The chain joins TRBV30 to TRBJ2-5; perhaps TRBD2 as D (6 bases). Germline V gene sequence: CDR1 GTSNPN, CDR2 SVGIG (reference sequence). V lost 5 bases and J lost 0, with 16 bases in between. The CDR3 runs 15 residues. The CDR3 protein is CAWGGASGHQETQYF. CDR3 DNA: TGTGCCTGGGGGGGTGCAAGCGGGCACCAAGAGACCCAGTACTTC.

The chain joins TRBV4-1 to TRBJ2-7; D is tentatively TRBD1 or TRBD2 (5 bases each). Trimming cost V 7 bases and J 5 bases, with 15 bases left between them. The V gene's germline CDR1 is MGHRA and CDR2 YSYEKL. The CDR3 runs to 13 residues. CDR3 sequence: CASTPRGRNEQYF. CDR3 DNA: TGCGCCAGCACCCCACGGGGCAGGAACGAGCAGTACTTC.

This chain joins TRBV6-2 or TRBV6-3 and TRBJ1-2, with D tentatively TRBD1 (5 bases). In germline, CDR1 is MNHEY, CDR2 SVGEGT. V was shortened by 6 bases and J by 1 base, with 15 bases between the two germline ends. The CDR3 has 15 amino acids. The CDR3 sequence is CASSRQPIFNYGYTF. CDR3 sequence (DNA): TGTGCCAGCAGCAGACAGCCAATATTTAACTATGGCTACACCTTC.

This clone occurred once. The CDR3 here is CASSPKPKSYNEQFF. The CDR3 DNA sequence: TGTGCCAGTAGTCCAAAGCCGAAATCCTACAATGAGCAGTTCTTC. This chain uses TRBV19 with TRBJ2-1; D not certain. Trimming cost V 5 bases and J 1 base, with 12 bases left between them. This CDR3 contains 15 residues. The germline gives CDR1 LNHDA, CDR2 SQIVND (reference sequence).